The present TCR beta chain was sequenced within a study of T cell responses to AZD1222 COVID-19 vaccine. Unmatched junction bases numbered 9, after V lost 6 bases and J lost 7 bases. This CDR3 region has 13 residues. From germline, CDR1 is MNHEY and CDR2 SVGAGI. To note about this clone: Its antigen is as yet unknown.

Clones were read by immunoSEQ multiplex PCR, and TCRdb kept only the in-frame ones, dropping some. Of about 96,000 clones listed, roughly nine tenths are singletons. Notes on the study in general: At baseline, seropositivity was found in only a handful of AZD1222 recipients. A reported finding is that nearly half of spike-specific TCRs target unmutated variant regions.

The receptor was derived from an adult in good health. The specimen comprised peripheral blood, sampled on day 0 of AZD1222 vaccination. The chain carries TRBV6-5 and TRBJ2-7; 7 bases are a match to TRBD1. The CDR3 here is CASRDRQGSEQYF. The DNA for the CDR3 is TGTGCCAGCAGGGACCGACAGGGATCGGAGCAGTACTTC.